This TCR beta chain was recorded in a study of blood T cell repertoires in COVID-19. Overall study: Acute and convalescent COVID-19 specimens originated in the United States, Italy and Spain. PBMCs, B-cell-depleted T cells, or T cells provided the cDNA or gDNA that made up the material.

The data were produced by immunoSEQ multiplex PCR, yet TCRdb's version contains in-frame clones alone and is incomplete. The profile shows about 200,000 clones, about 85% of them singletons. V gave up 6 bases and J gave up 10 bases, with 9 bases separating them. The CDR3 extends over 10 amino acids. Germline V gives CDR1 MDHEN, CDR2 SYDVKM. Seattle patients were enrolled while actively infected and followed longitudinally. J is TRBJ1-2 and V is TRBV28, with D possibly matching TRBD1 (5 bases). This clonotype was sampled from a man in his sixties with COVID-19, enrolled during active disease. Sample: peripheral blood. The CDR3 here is CASRQAFYTF. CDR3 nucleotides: TGTGCCAGCAGACAGGCCTTCTACACCTTC.